Described below is a single TCR beta chain sequence and its context. This record belongs to a study of OX40 agonist ivuxolimab in advanced cancers. Study-wide background: Earlier treatment with anti-PD-1, anti-PD-L1 or anti-CTLA-4 was permitted, and around 36% had received some.

This CDR3 spans 15 amino acids. The germline gives CDR1 LNHDA, CDR2 SQIVND (reference sequence). Trimming shortened V by 1 base and J by 3 bases, and 13 bases separated the two germline ends. Libraries were prepared by immunoSEQ multiplex PCR; TCRdb keeps only in-frame clonotypes and omits some of them. This sample carries about 79,000 clones, roughly 87% of them seen once, and the ten largest clones take under 0.35%. The sequencing used CD4+ or CD8+ T cells sorted from blood, collected in a trial of the OX40 agonist ivuxolimab. The V gene is TRBV19, the J gene TRBJ2-7; D is possibly TRBD1 (5 bases). The receptor comes from an adult with an advanced solid tumor such as melanoma, head and neck, liver or kidney cancer. DNA of the CDR3: TGTGCCAGTAGTATAGGATCCGACAGAAACTACGAGCAGTACTTC. This translates into CASSIGSDRNYEQYF.